This TCR beta chain appears in the sequencing data of a study of T cells in Graves' hyperthyroidism and ophthalmopathy. Concerning this clonotype itself: Its matching antigen is unknown.

Findings and limits, study-wide: The authors' 13 V-J model separated ophthalmopathy from stable hyperthyroidism.

Amplification targeted TCR beta CDR3 regions from RNA transcripts. The TCR CDR3 first-round RT-PCR relied on the HTBI primer set. TCRdb reprocessed the multiplex PCR reads via MiXCR and lists one record per CDR3 protein. This table holds 270,000 or so distinct CDR3 sequences, roughly 15% found once. Per the germline V gene, CDR1 is MGHRA and CDR2 is YSYEKL. This CDR3 contains 15 residues. Losses at the gene ends were 3 bases for V and 3 bases for J; bases not matched to a gene: 6. Patients aged 18 to 65 with hyperthyroidism were newly diagnosed, with duration under 2 months. PBMCs came from less than 11 ml fresh peripheral blood.

This clonotype was obtained from a woman in her 50s with Graves' hyperthyroidism that later progressed to Graves' ophthalmopathy. V gene TRBV4-1 combines with J gene TRBJ1-2; 8 bases agree with TRBD1. The sequenced sample consisted of blood. This CDR3 reads CASSHRTGGYYGYTF. The CDR3 region has the DNA TGCGCCAGCAGCCACAGAACAGGGGGTTACTATGGCTACACCTTC.